The 3 T cell receptor beta chains given below trace back to one sample, sequenced in a study of beta chain features in type 1 diabetes. What was sequenced were expressed TCRB transcripts, since all of the isolated RNA had been reverse transcribed. Clones were read by immunoSEQ multiplex PCR, and TCRdb kept only the in-frame ones, dropping some. The table records about 340,000 clones, 13% of them present only once. Their antigens remain unidentified. Study-level results: In every one of the four CD4+ subsets, TCRB CDR3s were moderately but significantly shorter in Type 1 diabetes patients.

Sequencing used naive CD4+ T cells from blood. Receptors were obtained from a woman aged 18-29 years with type 1 diabetes.

V is TRBV5-1 and J is TRBJ2-2, with 8 bases fitting TRBD1. The CDR3 has 16 amino acids. After removal of 1 base from V and 7 bases from J, the junction contained 9 bases not matched to a gene. CDR1 and CDR2 (germline): SGHRS, YFSETQ. CDR3 bases: TGCGCCAGCAGCTTGTTGGGACAGGCACTTGGCGGGGAGCTGTTTTTT. It is translated as CASSLLGQALGGELFF.

The J gene is TRBJ2-1, the V gene TRBV19, with 9 bases that match TRBD2. The CDR3 is 14 amino acids. CDR1 LNHDA and CDR2 SQIVND come from the germline V gene (reference sequence). V shed 6 bases, J shed 8 bases, and the junction held 8 bases outside the gene matches. The CDR3 loop is CASRRLADPYEQFF. The CDR3 DNA follows: TGTGCCAGTAGGCGACTAGCGGACCCATATGAGCAGTTCTTC.

There are a few counts of this clone. The chain carries TRBV28 and TRBJ2-1, with D possibly being TRBD1 (6 bases). Trimming pared 7 bases from V and 4 bases from J, leaving 14 bases between. The germline V gene encodes CDR1 MDHEN and CDR2 SYDVKM. The CDR3 contains 14 residues. The CDR3 loop reads CASITGTTYNEQFF. The CDR3 bases are TGTGCCAGCATTACCGGGACAACTTACAATGAGCAGTTCTTC.